The T cell receptor (beta chain) under discussion was sequenced for a study of blood T cell repertoires in COVID-19. Study in general: Acute and convalescent COVID-19 samples came from the United States, Italy and Spain.

Study processing details: Estimated nucleated cell counts came from reference gene primer amplification. Profiling relied on immunoSEQ multiplex PCR, and the TCRdb table lists in-frame clones only, not all of them. V, J and clone size are taken as reported in that table, and D and trimming were inferred from the DNA itself. The sample holds a few hundred thousand clones; roughly 90% are singletons and the top ten take more than 3%. The specimen was peripheral blood. The receptor's source is a woman aged 45-59 years with active or convalescent COVID-19.

DNA of the CDR3: TGTGCCAGCAGCAAGCCGGGACTAGCGTACGAGCAGTACTTC. It yields the protein CASSKPGLAYEQYF. The chain has TRBV7-2 and TRBJ2-7; 10 nucleotides agree with TRBD2. Germline CDR1 SGHTA, CDR2 FQGNSA. The CDR3 runs 14 residues. The V segment lost 5 bases and the J segment 4 bases; nucleotides outside the gene matches: 5.